This TCR delta chain was sequenced during a study of gamma-delta T cells after stem cell transplantation. TCRdb fed the RT-PCR reads into CATT to redo clone calling. The data show about 710 delta-chain clones, with approximately 5.9% seen just once and about 60% held by the top ten. This clone is deemed large. Other nucleotide sequences from this sample produce the same CDR3. The CDR3 sequence is 18 residues long. Germline V gene data show CDR1 as NSMFDY and CDR2 as ISSIKDK. V trimming: 0 bases; J trimming: 3 bases; junction bases outside the gene matches: 11. Source material: gamma-delta T cells. This TCR was sampled from a human donor. It is not recorded whose cells these are; they may come from a transplant donor. The chain couples TRAV29/DV5 to TRDJ1; TRDD3 agrees at 13 bases. The CDR3 nucleotides are TGTGCAGCAAGCGCTCCACTGGGGGATACGGGCCTGGCCGATAAACTCATCTTT. This sequence encodes CAASAPLGDTGLADKLIF.